Listed below are T cell receptor beta chains from one sample, sequenced in a study of cytomegalovirus exposure and HLA in healthy donors. Libraries were prepared by immunoSEQ multiplex PCR; TCRdb keeps only in-frame clonotypes and omits some of them. The data show fewer than 200,000 clones, with approximately 80% seen just once and about 1.9% held by the top ten. The sample taken for sequencing was PBMCs. The receptors derive from a young woman in good health and CMV-seronegative. Each CDR3 is given with its conserved first and last residue. Each record gives: D gene, V gene, J gene, clone size, CDR3 DNA, CDR3 protein. D genes are given only for firm matches. Only some rows state a clone size, as once, few, many or a class for expanded clones.

D: TRBD2; V: TRBV5-1; J: TRBJ2-2; size: -; DNA: TGCGCCAGCAGCTTGGCCTCAACTAGCGGGGGCACCGGGGAGCTGTTTTTT; CDR3: CASSLASTSGGTGELFF
D: TRBD1; V: TRBV6-1; J: TRBJ1-1; size: few; DNA: TGTGCCAGCAGTCTACGGACAGGGATGAACACTGAAGCTTTCTTT; CDR3: CASSLRTGMNTEAFF
D: -; V: TRBV2; J: TRBJ1-2; size: -; DNA: TGTGCCAGCAGTGATGCGGACTTCTATGGCTACACCTTC; CDR3: CASSDADFYGYTF
D: TRBD1; V: TRBV4-1; J: TRBJ1-4; size: -; DNA: TGCGCCAGCAGCTACAGGGGTTTGGGTGAAAAACTGTTTTTT; CDR3: CASSYRGLGEKLFF
D: TRBD1; V: TRBV2; J: TRBJ1-4; size: -; DNA: TGTGCCAGCAGTCCCGACAGGGGAGCAACTAATGAAAAACTGTTTTTT; CDR3: CASSPDRGATNEKLFF
D: -; V: TRBV28; J: TRBJ1-5; size: -; DNA: TGTGCCAGCACCACAGGGTTTCAGCCCCAGCATTTT; CDR3: CASTTGFQPQHF
D: -; V: TRBV14; J: TRBJ2-7; size: -; DNA: TGTGCCAGCAACCAAGGTTACGGTGGCGAGCAGTACTTC; CDR3: CASNQGYGGEQYF
D: -; V: TRBV2; J: TRBJ1-5; size: once; DNA: TGTGCCAGCAGCGCCCAGGGACAGCCCCAGCATTTT; CDR3: CASSAQGQPQHF
D: TRBD1; V: TRBV7-9; J: TRBJ2-7; size: -; DNA: TGTGCCAGCAGCTCCACCGGGACAGGGTGGAAGCTATCCTACGAGCAGTACTTC; CDR3: CASSSTGTGWKLSYEQYF
D: -; V: TRBV28; J: TRBJ2-3; size: -; DNA: TGTGCCAGCAGTCTACAATACAGGACAGATACGCAGTATTTT; CDR3: CASSLQYRTDTQYF
D: TRBD1; V: TRBV6-1; J: TRBJ1-6; size: -; DNA: TGTGCCAGCAGTGGGGACAGGGGCCGGTATAATTCACCCCTCCACTTT; CDR3: CASSGDRGRYNSPLHF
D: -; V: TRBV19; J: TRBJ1-5; size: -; DNA: TGTGCCAGTAGTATAGGGGGAGGGGTTCGGCAGCCCCAGCATTTT; CDR3: CASSIGGGVRQPQHF
D: TRBD2; V: TRBV27; J: TRBJ2-1; size: -; DNA: TGTGCCAGCAGTGGACTAGAACTCAATGAGCAGTTCTTC; CDR3: CASSGLELNEQFF
D: TRBD1; V: TRBV29-1; J: TRBJ1-2; size: once; DNA: TGCAGCGCGGGACAGGGCTCACCGATTGGTGGCTACACCTTC; CDR3: CSAGQGSPIGGYTF
D: TRBD1; V: TRBV14; J: TRBJ1-2; size: -; DNA: TGTGCCAGCAGCCAAGGCCTGGGACAGGAAAGGGCCCTGAGAGGCTACACCTTC; CDR3: CASSQGLGQERALRGYTF
D: -; V: TRBV19; J: TRBJ1-2; size: -; DNA: TGTGCCAGTAGTATTGAACTGATCCCTTACTATGGCTACACCTTC; CDR3: CASSIELIPYYGYTF
D: TRBD1; V: TRBV28; J: TRBJ2-3; size: few; DNA: TGTGCCAGCACCTCAAACAGGGGCGTATATGGCACAGATACGCAGTATTTT; CDR3: CASTSNRGVYGTDTQYF
D: -; V: TRBV20-1; J: TRBJ2-1; size: -; DNA: TGCAGTGCTAGGATCGGCAATGAGCAGTTCTTC; CDR3: CSARIGNEQFF
D: TRBD2; V: TRBV9; J: TRBJ2-1; size: -; DNA: TGTGCCAGCAGCCCCCCGCGGAGACCGGGACTAGCAGGTGAGCAGTTCTTC; CDR3: CASSPPRRPGLAGEQFF
D: -; V: TRBV29-1; J: TRBJ2-5; size: -; DNA: TGCAGCGTTGAAGGCAGGGCTCGAGAGACCCAGTACTTC; CDR3: CSVEGRARETQYF
D: TRBD1; V: TRBV6-6; J: TRBJ1-6; size: -; DNA: TGTGCCAGCAGCACCGGGACAGGGACACCACCCCTCCACTTT; CDR3: CASSTGTGTPPLHF
D: TRBD1; V: TRBV6-1; J: TRBJ2-1; size: -; DNA: TGTGCCAGCAGTCGGGACAGGAGTGCCAATGAGCAGTTCTTC; CDR3: CASSRDRSANEQFF
D: -; V: TRBV6-1; J: TRBJ1-2; size: -; DNA: TGTGCCAGCAGTTATTTAGGGGCGGCTGGCTACACCTTC; CDR3: CASSYLGAAGYTF
D: TRBD1; V: TRBV27; J: TRBJ1-1; size: once; DNA: TGTGCCAGCAGTCCAGAACAGGGGTCTGAAGCTTTCTTT; CDR3: CASSPEQGSEAFF
D: -; V: TRBV29-1; J: TRBJ1-6; size: -; DNA: TGCAGCGTTGATCTGCTGGGCCCAATACCCTATAATTCACCCCTCCACTTT; CDR3: CSVDLLGPIPYNSPLHF
D: TRBD1; V: TRBV19; J: TRBJ1-1; size: once; DNA: TGTGCCAGTAGTAAGGGGGCGGTGAACACTGAAGCTTTCTTT; CDR3: CASSKGAVNTEAFF
D: -; V: TRBV7-9; J: TRBJ1-5; size: -; DNA: TGTGCCAGCAGCTATACAGATCAGCCCCAGCATTTT; CDR3: CASSYTDQPQHF
D: TRBD2; V: TRBV10-2; J: TRBJ2-1; size: once; DNA: TGCGCCAGCAGTGAGTACGGTCCTGCGGGGGCCTACAATGAGCAGTTCTTC; CDR3: CASSEYGPAGAYNEQFF
D: TRBD1; V: TRBV7-2; J: TRBJ2-7; size: -; DNA: TGTGCCAGCAGCTCGACAGGGTCTGGCTACGAGCAGTACTTC; CDR3: CASSSTGSGYEQYF
D: -; V: TRBV5-4; J: TRBJ2-1; size: -; DNA: TGTGCCAGCAGTAGTAAAAGCGGTCCATCCTACAATGAGCAGTTCTTC; CDR3: CASSSKSGPSYNEQFF
D: TRBD1; V: TRBV5-4; J: TRBJ2-7; size: few; DNA: TGTGCCAGCAGCTTGGGCTGGCAGGGGGTCTACGAGCAGTACTTC; CDR3: CASSLGWQGVYEQYF
D: TRBD2; V: TRBV19; J: TRBJ2-3; size: -; DNA: TGTGCCAGTAGTGCGACTAGCGGAAGGGCAGATACGCAGTATTTT; CDR3: CASSATSGRADTQYF
D: -; V: TRBV2; J: TRBJ1-1; size: few; DNA: TGTGCCAGCAGTGATGGAGAGAACACTGAAGCTTTCTTT; CDR3: CASSDGENTEAFF
D: -; V: TRBV2; J: TRBJ2-7; size: -; DNA: TGTGCCAGCAGTGATTATACAGGGTCGAGCTACGAGCAGTACTTC; CDR3: CASSDYTGSSYEQYF
D: TRBD1; V: TRBV6-5; J: TRBJ1-2; size: -; DNA: TGTGCCAGCAGTTACCGTGGACAGGGGACCTATGGCTACACCTTC; CDR3: CASSYRGQGTYGYTF
D: TRBD1; V: TRBV6-1; J: TRBJ1-1; size: -; DNA: TGTGCCAGCAGCGATCTCGGGACAGTCGACACTGAAGCTTTCTTT; CDR3: CASSDLGTVDTEAFF
D: TRBD1; V: TRBV14; J: TRBJ1-3; size: once; DNA: TGTGCCAGCAGCCCGTCCGGGACAGGGGGAAACACCATATATTTT; CDR3: CASSPSGTGGNTIYF
D: TRBD2; V: TRBV15; J: TRBJ2-2; size: -; DNA: TGTGCCACCAGCAGAGAAATGGGTTTAGCGGGGTTGGGGAACACCGGGGAGCTGTTTTTT; CDR3: CATSREMGLAGLGNTGELFF
D: TRBD1; V: TRBV2; J: TRBJ1-6; size: once; DNA: TGTGCCAGCAAAGGGACAGGGGATAATTCACCCCTCCACTTT; CDR3: CASKGTGDNSPLHF
D: TRBD1; V: TRBV2; J: TRBJ2-1; size: -; DNA: TGTGCCAGCAGAATACAGGGGGTAGGATTAGATGAGCAGTTCTTC; CDR3: CASRIQGVGLDEQFF
D: -; V: TRBV6-5; J: TRBJ1-5; size: -; DNA: TGTGCCAGCAGCCAATTCGGGGATAGCAATCAGCCCCAGCATTTT; CDR3: CASSQFGDSNQPQHF
D: -; V: TRBV5-6; J: TRBJ2-7; size: once; DNA: TGTGCCAGCAGCTTCGCCAGAACCTACGAGCAGTACTTC; CDR3: CASSFARTYEQYF
D: -; V: TRBV5-1; J: TRBJ1-4; size: -; DNA: TGCGCCAGCAGCAAGAATCAGGGGAATGAAAAACTGTTTTTT; CDR3: CASSKNQGNEKLFF
D: -; V: TRBV5-8; J: TRBJ2-1; size: -; DNA: TGTGCCAGCAGCTTGTCAGGGCCCGATTACAATGAGCAGTTCTTC; CDR3: CASSLSGPDYNEQFF
D: -; V: TRBV19; J: TRBJ2-1; size: -; DNA: TGTGCCAGTAGTATAGTCCAGGGCGAGTACAATGAGCAGTTCTTC; CDR3: CASSIVQGEYNEQFF